This TCR beta chain was captured by sequencing in a study of OX40 agonist ivuxolimab in advanced cancers. Data came from immunoSEQ multiplex PCR; TCRdb stores just in-frame clones and leaves some out. The top ten hold roughly an eighth of the sample, which has about 26,000 clones, 80% to 90% seen once. Notes on this clone: Its matching antigen is unknown.

The V gene end was trimmed by 5 bases and the J gene end by 3 bases; junction bases not matched to a gene: 14. The germline gives CDR1 MNHGY, CDR2 SVAAGI. This CDR3 comprises 18 residues. Findings and limits, study-wide: Among the lowest levels of clonal expansion were found in partial responders at 0.1-3.0 mg/kg.

The rearrangement uses TRBV6-9 and TRBJ2-3; 10 nucleotides match TRBD2. The source material was CD4+ or CD8+ T cells sorted from blood, sampled in a trial of the OX40 agonist ivuxolimab. This sequence was found in an adult with an advanced solid tumor such as melanoma, head and neck, liver or kidney cancer. In DNA, the CDR3 is TGTGCCAGCAGTCTTTCCGGGACTAGCGACCTCAAGACAGATACGCAGTATTTT. The encoded protein is CASSLSGTSDLKTDTQYF.